These 2 T cell receptor beta chains were all obtained from the same sample, sequenced in a study of graft-versus-host responses after intestinal transplantation. Profiled with immunoSEQ multiplex PCR; TCRdb holds only in-frame clones, not every one. The data contain some 69,000 clones, 92% of them singletons. The sequenced sample was bone marrow, obtained approximately 100 weeks after intestinal transplantation. The origin of the receptors is a human patient who received an intestinal transplant, so some T cells may come from the graft donor.

The gene calls are TRBV10-3 and TRBJ1-2, with TRBD1 matching 10 bases. The trim removed 11 bases at V and 5 bases at J, leaving 20 bases unmatched. The germline gives CDR1 ENHRY, CDR2 SYGVKD. This CDR3 comprises 17 residues. CDR3 nucleotides: TGTGCCTACTCCTCTCAGTCCGGGACAGGGGCCCTATATGGCTACACCTTC. Amino acids: CAYSSQSGTGALYGYTF.

The rearrangement links TRBV2 to TRBJ2-1; 10 bases align to TRBD2. Germline trimming cut 2 bases from V and 7 bases from J; bases unmatched to any gene: 5. Per germline, CDR1 SNHLY and CDR2 FYNNEI. This CDR3 comprises 15 residues. The CDR3 reads CASSELAGASNEQFF. The DNA of the CDR3 is TGTGCCAGCAGTGAACTAGCGGGAGCTTCAAATGAGCAGTTCTTC. Looking up the rest from reference TRBV2 and TRBJ2-1 gives the full variable domain: EPEVTQTPSHQVTQMGQEVILRCVPISNHLYFYWYRQILGQKVEFLVSFYNNEISEKSEIFDDQFSVERPDGSNFTLKIRSTKLEDSAMYFCASSELAGASNEQFFGPGTRLTVL.